This T cell receptor (beta chain) was sequenced during a study of blood T cell repertoires in COVID-19 (dated by TCRdb to the early 2020s). Study-wide context: The collaborator samples originated in the United States, Italy and Spain and spanned the acute and convalescent phases of COVID-19. The material from the prospective study consisted of cDNA or gDNA derived from T cells, B-cell-depleted T cells, or PBMCs. Subjects who had been exposed to COVID-19, were actively infected with it, or had recovered from it provided the deeply sampled blood TCRbeta repertoires that made up the dataset. The repertoires were released in a freely available public database intended as a resource for research on the immune response to SARS-CoV-2. Samples were obtained from the ongoing ImmuneRACE study (first 160 participants) and from over 1,000 subjects provided by 6 global collaborators. Sample metadata almost always included a de-identified subject ID, COVID-19 status, age in years and sex. Where available, HLA class I and class II types were taken from metadata supplied by the sample provider and were not determined by assay-based typing. The research as a whole found: Clinical and demographic metadata were provided uncurated, with the amount varying by source and participant.

TCRbeta CDR3 regions were amplified from genomic DNA using the immunoSEQ Assay, a bias-controlled multiplex PCR. Per the authors' processing: Nucleated cell counts per sample were estimated from amplification of reference gene primers within the assay. Sequence reads were collapsed and filtered to measure the absolute abundance of every unique TCRbeta CDR3 rearrangement. For each sample, productive Simpson clonality was calculated as the square root of Simpson's diversity index across productive rearrangements. In TCRdb, the immuneACCESS table is reduced to in-frame sequences with V and J assigned. These tables do not hold every clone; where another copy was compared, an unresolved V gene accounts for under half, and the others remain unexplained. That table is the source of V, J and clone size, and D and trimming were worked out from the DNA. The sample table records 100,000 to 150,000 clones; more than 70% of these occur just once. 3.2% of the sample is in the top ten clones.

The CDR3 runs 13 residues from the cysteine to the phenylalanine. Here the CDR3 DNA is all that survives: 39 bases in frame from base 1. Per the germline V gene (reference sequence), LNHDA is the CDR1 and SQIVND is the CDR2. V lost 11 bases and J lost 4 bases, and the count of bases not matched to a germline gene is 6. One collaborating source in Seattle enrolled patients while the patients were actively infected and followed the patients over time throughout the course of disease. Collaborating institutions collected whole blood in K2EDTA tubes following their own protocols. For TCRbeta analysis, collaborator samples were shipped as frozen whole blood, as isolated PBMCs, or as DNA extracted from either sample type. This clone was recorded a few times. It has no known antigen specificity. Nothing much larger sits one base from this clone, and base qualities are not available.

This receptor chain uses TRBV19 and TRBJ1-5; 9 junctional bases match TRBD1. The sequenced sample consisted of peripheral blood. The receptor was derived from a woman older than 75 with COVID-19, enrolled during active disease. The CDR3 amino acid sequence is: CASGTGRNQPQHF. The DNA sequence reads TGTGCCTCCGGGACAGGGCGAAATCAGCCCCAGCATTTT.